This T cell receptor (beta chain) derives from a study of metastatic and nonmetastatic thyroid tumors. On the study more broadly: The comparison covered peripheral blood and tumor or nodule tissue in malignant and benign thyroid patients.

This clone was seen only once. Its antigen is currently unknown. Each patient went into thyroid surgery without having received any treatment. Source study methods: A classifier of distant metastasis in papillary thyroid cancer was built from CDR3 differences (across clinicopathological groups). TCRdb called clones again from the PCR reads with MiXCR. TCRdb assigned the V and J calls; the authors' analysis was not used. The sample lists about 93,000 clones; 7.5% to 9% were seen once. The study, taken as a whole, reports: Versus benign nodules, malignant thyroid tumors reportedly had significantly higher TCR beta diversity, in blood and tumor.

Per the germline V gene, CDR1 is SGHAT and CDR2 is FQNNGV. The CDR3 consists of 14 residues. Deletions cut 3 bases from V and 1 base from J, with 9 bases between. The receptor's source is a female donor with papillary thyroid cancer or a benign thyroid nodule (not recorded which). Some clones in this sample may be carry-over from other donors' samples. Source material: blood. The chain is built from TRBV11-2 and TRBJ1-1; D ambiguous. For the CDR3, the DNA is TGTGCCAGCAGCTTGGCGATAGGGAACACTGAAGCTTTCTTT. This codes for CASSLAIGNTEAFF.